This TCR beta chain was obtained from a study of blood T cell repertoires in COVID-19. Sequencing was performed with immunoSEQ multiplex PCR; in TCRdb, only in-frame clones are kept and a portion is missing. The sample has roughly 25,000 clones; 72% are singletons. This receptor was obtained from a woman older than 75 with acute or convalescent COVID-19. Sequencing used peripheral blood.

The CDR3 DNA is TGTGCCAGCAGCTTGGACCTCCTTGCGGGAGCCTACAATGAGCAGTTCTTC. Its translation is CASSLDLLAGAYNEQFF. The V gene is TRBV5-6, the J gene TRBJ2-1; TRBD2 aligns across 7 bases. Germline-derived CDR1 and CDR2 are SGHDT and YYEEEE. J gave up 2 bases and V 0 bases, and 8 bases lay outside the gene matches. This CDR3 region has 17 residues.